This T cell receptor (beta chain) was documented in a study of immune heterogeneity within non-small cell lung tumors. Study-wide background: There were a handful of squamous cell carcinomas, approximately 9 non-squamous carcinomas and 1 tumor not otherwise specified. The study's findings and limits: Identical dominant CDR3 beta clonotypes recurred across tumor sites within a patient, alongside site-unique high-frequency clones. Some T-cell receptor beta clonotypes occurred at high frequency. These high-frequency clonotypes were largely distinct between individual patients.

In a multiplex PCR, 32 V and 13 J primers amplified TCR beta CDR3. One entry per CDR3 protein, called by TCRdb with MiXCR from the multiplex PCR reads. The sample lists approximately 6,100 distinct CDR3 sequences; less than 20% were seen once. Turning to this clonotype: No antigen is known for it. The conserved final phenylalanine or tryptophan is absent from the CDR3, which likely points to a read error. It is unclear where the CDR3 begins or ends on the DNA, so no DNA is shown, and the CDR3 is as TCRdb lists it.

Template material comprised bulk tumor genomic DNA at about 610 ng per sample. Biopsy collection occurred during surgery, with several far-apart biopsies per primary tumor. The cohort was untreated, with newly diagnosed non-small cell lung cancer undergoing curative surgery. Germline V gene sequence: CDR1 SGHAT, CDR2 FQNNGV. Inclusive of both ends, the CDR3 amounts to 20 amino acids. Sample: lung tumor tissue. The J gene is TRBJ2-3, the V gene TRBV11-2; the table assigns TRBD1, which was not confirmed against the DNA. This receptor was taken from a man aged 35-49 years with non-small cell lung cancer. The CDR3 sequence: CASSPRDSPRGASYEQYFGP.